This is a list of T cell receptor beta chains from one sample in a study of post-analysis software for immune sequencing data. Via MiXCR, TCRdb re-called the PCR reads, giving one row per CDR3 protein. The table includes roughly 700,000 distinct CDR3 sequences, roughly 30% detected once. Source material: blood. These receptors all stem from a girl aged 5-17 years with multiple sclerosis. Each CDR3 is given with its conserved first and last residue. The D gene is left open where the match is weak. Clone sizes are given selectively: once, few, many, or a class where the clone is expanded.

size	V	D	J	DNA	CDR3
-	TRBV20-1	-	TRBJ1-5	TGCAGTGCTGAGGGCACTGGCAATCAGCCCCAGCATTTT	CSAEGTGNQPQHF
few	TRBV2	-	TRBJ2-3	TGTGCCAGCAGTCCCGACAGGCCAGATACGCAGTATTTT	CASSPDRPDTQYF
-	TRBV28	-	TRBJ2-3	TGTGCCGGCAGTACCTCCCGGAGCACAGATACGCAGTATTTT	CAGSTSRSTDTQYF
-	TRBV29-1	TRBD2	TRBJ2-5	TGCGGCGTTGAAGATCCCGCGGGAGGCAAAGAGACCCAGTACTTC	CGVEDPAGGKETQYF
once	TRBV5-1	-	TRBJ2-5	TGCGCCAGTGGACAGATGGGCCAAGAGACCCAGTACTTC	CASGQMGQETQYF
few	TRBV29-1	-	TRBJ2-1	TGCAGCGTTGAAGAAAAGGGACCCTCGGGGGACAATGAGCAGTTCTTC	CSVEEKGPSGDNEQFF
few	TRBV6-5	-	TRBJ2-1	TGTGCCAGCAGCTACGAAGACAGTTACAATGAGCAGTTCTTC	CASSYEDSYNEQFF
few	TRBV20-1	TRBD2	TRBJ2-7	TGCAGTGCTAGAGGGACTAGCGGTACGACCTACGAGCAGTACTTC	CSARGTSGTTYEQYF
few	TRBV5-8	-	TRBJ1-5	TGTGCCAGCAGTAATCAGCCCCAGCATTTT	CASSNQPQHF
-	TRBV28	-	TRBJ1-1	TGTGCCGAAATATTCCAGGGCACTGAAGCTTTCTTT	CAEIFQGTEAFF
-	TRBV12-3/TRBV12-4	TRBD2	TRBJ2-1	TGTGCCAGCAGTTTAGGGGGGGGTTGGACCCTACAGTTCTTC	CASSLGGGWTLQFF
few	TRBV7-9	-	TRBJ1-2	TGTGCCAGCAGCGCTGGGCTGAGCAACTATGGCTACACCTTC	CASSAGLSNYGYTF
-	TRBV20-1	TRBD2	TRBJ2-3	TGCAGTGCTGGGGGGGTCCATGATACGCAGTATTTT	CSAGGVHDTQYF
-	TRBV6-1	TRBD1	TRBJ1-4	TGTGCCAGTGGGGACAGGGGAGGATCATTTGCTAATGAAAAACTGTTTTTT	CASGDRGGSFANEKLFF
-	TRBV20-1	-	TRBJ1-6	TGCAGTGCTAGAGAAGGTATTTCACCCCTCCACTTT	CSAREGISPLHF
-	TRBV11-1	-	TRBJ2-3	TGTGCCAGCAGCTTAGAGCTAGCGCGCACAGATACGCAGTATTTT	CASSLELARTDTQYF
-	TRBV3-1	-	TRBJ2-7	TGTGCCAGCAACCAAGGGGAACACGAGCAGTACTTC	CASNQGEHEQYF
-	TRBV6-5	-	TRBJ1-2	TGTGCCAGCTCGAAAGGTCTAGGGCAGATGTATGGCTACACCTTC	CASSKGLGQMYGYTF
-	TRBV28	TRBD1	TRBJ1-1	TGTGCCAGCAGGCTGGTGGGGACAGGGGTCACTGAAGCTTTCTTT	CASRLVGTGVTEAFF
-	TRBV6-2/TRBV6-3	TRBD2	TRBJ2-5	TGTGCCAGCAGTTACTCGCGGGAGAGGTTCAATGAGCAGTACTTC	CASSYSRERFNEQYF
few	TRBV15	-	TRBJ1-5	TGTGCCACCAGCAGAGAGGTAGGCCAGCCCCAGCATTTT	CATSREVGQPQHF
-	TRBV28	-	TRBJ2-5	TGTGCCAGCAGTTTTAGGCAAGAGACCCAGTACTTC	CASSFRQETQYF
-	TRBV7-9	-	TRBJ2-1	TGTGCCAGCAGCTTAGGAAGGATTATTTACAATGAGCAGTTCTTC	CASSLGRIIYNEQFF
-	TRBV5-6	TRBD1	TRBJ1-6	TGTGCCAGCAGCTTGGCTGGCGGGACAGGGGCTTCACCCCTCCACTTT	CASSLAGGTGASPLHF
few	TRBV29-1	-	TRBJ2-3	TGCAGCGTTGTGGGGAGCATCACAGATACGCAGTATTTT	CSVVGSITDTQYF
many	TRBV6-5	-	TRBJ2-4	TGTGCCACCCCGGGGACCCGAGCTCAGTACTTC	CATPGTRAQYF
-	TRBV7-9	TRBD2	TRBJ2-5	TGTGCCAGCAGCTTAGACGGGACTAGCGAAGAGACCCAGTACTTC	CASSLDGTSEETQYF
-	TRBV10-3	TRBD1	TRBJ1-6	TGTGCCATCAACACAGGGGGCGCGAATAATTCACCCCTCCACTTT	CAINTGGANNSPLHF
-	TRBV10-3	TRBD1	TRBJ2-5	TGTGCCATATGGACAGGGAGAACTCAAGAGACCCAGTACTTC	CAIWTGRTQETQYF
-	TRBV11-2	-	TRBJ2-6	TGTGCCAGCAGCTTAGATGGGCGGGGGGGACAGGTCTTTCTACGTACCGGGGCCAACGTCCTGACTTTC	CASSLDGRGGQVFLRTGANVLTF
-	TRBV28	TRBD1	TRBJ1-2	TGTGCCAGCAGATCCCGCCAGGGGGCTAACTATGGCTACACCTTC	CASRSRQGANYGYTF
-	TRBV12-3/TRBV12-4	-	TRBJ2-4	TGTGCCAGCTCTCTCATAGGGGTAGCCAAAAACATTCAGTACTTC	CASSLIGVAKNIQYF
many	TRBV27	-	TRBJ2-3	TGTGCCAGCAGTTTATACGGAGATACGCAGTATTTT	CASSLYGDTQYF
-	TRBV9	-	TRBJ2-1	TGTGCCAGCAGCGTCGGTGGTAACAATGAGCAGTTCTTC	CASSVGGNNEQFF
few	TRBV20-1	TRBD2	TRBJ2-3	TGCAGTGCTAGAAAGGGCGGGAGTGGCACAGATACGCAGTATTTT	CSARKGGSGTDTQYF
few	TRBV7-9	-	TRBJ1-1	TGTGCCAGCAGCCACTCCCGGGACGGGAACACTGAAGCTTTCTTT	CASSHSRDGNTEAFF
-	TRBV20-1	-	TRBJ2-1	TGCAGTGCTCGGACACGCAGGCATGAGCAGTTCTTC	CSARTRRHEQFF
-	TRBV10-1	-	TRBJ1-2	TGCGCCAGCTCGAATGGCTATGGCTACACCTTC	CASSNGYGYTF
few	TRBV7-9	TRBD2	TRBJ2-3	TGTGCCAGCAGCCCCACTAGCGGGAGTCTCACAGATACGCAGTATTTT	CASSPTSGSLTDTQYF
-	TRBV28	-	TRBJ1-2	TGTGCCAGCAGTTCCCCAGGGTACGGGTTAGGTGGCTACACCTTC	CASSSPGYGLGGYTF
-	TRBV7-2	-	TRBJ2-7	TGTGCCAGCAGCCACAGAGCCTCCCTAGCGACGGGTTCTTACGAGCAGTACTTC	CASSHRASLATGSYEQYF
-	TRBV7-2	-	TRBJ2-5	TGTGCCAGCAGCCCTCAAGTGGGGTGGGAGACCCAGTACTTC	CASSPQVGWETQYF
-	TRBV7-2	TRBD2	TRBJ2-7	TGTGCCAGCAGCTTAATTTTAGCGGGAGGCCGCTCCTACGAGCAGTACTTC	CASSLILAGGRSYEQYF
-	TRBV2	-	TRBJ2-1	TGTGCCAGCAGTGAAGCGCTTCTGAAGTCCCCTCGGTTCTTC	CASSEALLKSPRFF
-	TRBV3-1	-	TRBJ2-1	TGTGCCAGCAGCCAAGGCCTACAGGGACCATGGAATGAGCAGTTCTTC	CASSQGLQGPWNEQFF
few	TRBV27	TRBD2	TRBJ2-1	TGTGCCAGCAGTTTGTGGGAGGGCCGCGAGCAGTTCTTC	CASSLWEGREQFF
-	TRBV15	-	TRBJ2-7	TGTGCCACCAGCAGAGTAAGGCACAGTCCTTCCTACGAGCAGTACTTC	CATSRVRHSPSYEQYF
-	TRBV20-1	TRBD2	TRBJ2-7	TGCAGTGCTATGAAAGCGGGAGGGACCTCCTACGAGCAGTACTTC	CSAMKAGGTSYEQYF
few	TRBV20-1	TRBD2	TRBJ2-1	TGCAGTGCTACGACTAGCGGGAGGGTACAACATGAGCAGTTCTTC	CSATTSGRVQHEQFF
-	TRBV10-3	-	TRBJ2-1	TGTGCCGTCAAGGGGTGGGAAGGTGGCAATGAGCAGTTCTTC	CAVKGWEGGNEQFF
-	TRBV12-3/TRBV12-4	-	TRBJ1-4	TGTGCCAGCCAAGTAGGGGCGGCAACTAATGAAAAACTGTTTTTT	CASQVGAATNEKLFF
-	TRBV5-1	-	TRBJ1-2	TGCGCCAGCAGCGAGACAGAGCCGAACTATGGCTACACCTTC	CASSETEPNYGYTF
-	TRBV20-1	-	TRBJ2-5	TGCAGTGCTGGCAGCGGACGCAGGGAAGAGACCCAGTACTTC	CSAGSGRREETQYF
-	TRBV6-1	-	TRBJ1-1	TGTGCCAGCAGTGAAGCCTTCGCGAACACTGAAGCTTTCTTT	CASSEAFANTEAFF
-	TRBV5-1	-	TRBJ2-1	TGCGCCAGCCACCATAGTGGGGACTCGCCTCGGGATGAGCAGTTCTTC	CASHHSGDSPRDEQFF